The 28 T cell receptor beta chains below all came from one sample that was sequenced in a study of blood T cell repertoires in COVID-19. Repertoires were generated with immunoSEQ multiplex PCR, while TCRdb's copy carries only in-frame clones and drops some. The sample lists about 200,000 clones; 84% were seen once. Input material: peripheral blood. The receptors originated from a woman aged 50 to 65 with active or convalescent COVID-19.

In its sample, this clone was seen a few times. The chain has TRBV12-3 or TRBV12-4 and TRBJ1-2, with a weak D call TRBD1 (5 bases). The CDR3 runs to 13 residues. V was shortened by 8 bases and J by 3 bases, with 13 bases between the two germline ends. CDR3 in amino acids: CASSNGGDYGYTF. In DNA form, the CDR3 reads TGTGCCAGCTCCAATGGGGGGGACTATGGCTACACCTTC.

The rearrangement joins TRBV5-1 to TRBJ1-5; weak D call: TRBD1 (6 bases). Per the germline V gene, CDR1 is SGHRS and CDR2 is YFSETQ. Trimming removed 5 bases at V and 7 bases at J, with 16 bases between. The CDR3 has 14 amino acids. The CDR3 DNA reads TGCGCCAGCAGTTTACAGGGTATCAACCAGCCCCAGCATTTT. Protein: CASSLQGINQPQHF. Full variable domain (missing parts from reference TRBV5-1 and TRBJ1-5): KAGVTQTPRYLIKTRGQQVTLSCSPISGHRSVSWYQQTPGQGLQFLFEYFSETQRNKGNFPGRFSGRQFSNSRSEMNVSTLELGDSALYLCASSLQGINQPQHFGDGTRLSIL.

This rearrangement joins TRBV5-1 to TRBJ2-1; D is uncertain. The V end lost 3 bases, the J end lost 6 bases, and 7 bases lay between the germline ends. CDR1 and CDR2 from the germline V gene are SGHRS and YFSETQ. CDR3 size: 12 residues. Here the CDR3 DNA reads TGCGCCAGCAGCTCCAGTGGCAATGAGCAGTTCTTC. Its translation: CASSSSGNEQFF. The full variable domain, its missing parts supplied by reference TRBV5-1 and TRBJ2-1, is KAGVTQTPRYLIKTRGQQVTLSCSPISGHRSVSWYQQTPGQGLQFLFEYFSETQRNKGNFPGRFSGRQFSNSRSEMNVSTLELGDSALYLCASSSSGNEQFFGPGTRLTVL.

The chain uses TRBV2 and TRBJ2-2; D is perhaps TRBD2 (5 bases). Trimming removed 3 bases from V and 7 bases from J, with 12 bases in between. Per germline, CDR1 SNHLY and CDR2 FYNNEI. The CDR3 covers 14 residues. CDR3 DNA: TGTGCCAGCAGTGAGTTGGTAGCGAGCGGGGAGCTGTTTTTT. Amino acids: CASSELVASGELFF.

V and J are TRBV28 and TRBJ1-2, with a tentative D call TRBD1 (5 bases). The germline V and J ends were trimmed by 8 bases and 8 bases, with 27 bases remaining between them. CDR3 length equals 16 residues. Germline CDR1 and CDR2: MDHEN and SYDVKM. The CDR3, as DNA: TGTGCCAGCGCTACCGGGGCGGGGCAGAGCCTCGAAGGCTACACCTTC. Translation: CASATGAGQSLEGYTF.

J is TRBJ2-2 and V is TRBV4-2; D is unresolved. Trimming left V 0 bases short and J 0 bases short, with 14 bases between. The CDR3 is made up of 18 amino acids. Germline V gene sequence: CDR1 LGHNA, CDR2 YNFKEQ. The CDR3 nucleotides are TGTGCCAGCAGCCAAGAACCCGTAGAGTCGGCGAACACCGGGGAGCTGTTTTTT. It translates to CASSQEPVESANTGELFF.

This sequence joins TRBV7-8 and TRBJ1-2; D is unresolved. CDR1 and CDR2 (germline): SGHVS, FQNEAQ. Trimming pared 2 bases from V and 4 bases from J, leaving 17 bases between. This CDR3 contains 16 residues. CDR3 amino acids: CASSLIGRTEGYGYTF. The CDR3 DNA sequence: TGTGCCAGCAGCTTAATAGGGCGAACAGAGGGCTATGGCTACACCTTC.

This clone was recorded only once. The rearrangement links TRBV4-1 to TRBJ2-3; 11 bases line up with TRBD2. Germline V gives CDR1 MGHRA, CDR2 YSYEKL. The length of the CDR3 is 17 residues. V was pared by 1 base and J by 4 bases, with 7 bases of the junction left unmatched. CDR3 sequence: CASSQGLAGGEADTQYF. The CDR3 DNA reads TGCGCCAGCAGCCAAGGGTTAGCGGGGGGGGAAGCAGATACGCAGTATTTT.

This sequence joins TRBV12-3 or TRBV12-4 and TRBJ1-1; D remains ambiguous. This CDR3 has 13 residues. V was clipped by 3 bases and J by 5 bases, with 10 bases between them. CDR3 sequence: CASSFELGTEAFF. CDR3 bases: TGTGCCAGCAGTTTTGAACTCGGGACTGAAGCTTTCTTT.

This sequence joins TRBV6-6 and TRBJ1-1; D is unresolved. Germline V gene lookup returns CDR1 MNHNY and CDR2 SVGAGI (reference sequence). CDR3 size: 16 residues. V shed 2 bases and J shed 0 bases, with 13 bases lying between them. The CDR3 DNA follows: TGTGCCAGCAGTTACCCACCCCAGGCCCTGAACACTGAAGCTTTCTTT. Translating gives CASSYPPQALNTEAFF.

This clone was observed a single time. The chain has TRBV6-5 and TRBJ1-3, with D possibly matching TRBD1 (5 bases). Trimming pared 2 bases from V and 4 bases from J, leaving 15 bases between. Germline V CDR1 and CDR2: MNHEY, SVGAGI. This CDR3 has 16 amino acids. The CDR3 nucleotides are TGTGCCAGCAGTTACCGCGGGGTCGGGGCGGGAAACACCATATATTTT. Translating it yields CASSYRGVGAGNTIYF.

V usage is TRBV7-2 and J usage is TRBJ2-2; tentatively, D is TRBD1 (5 bases). V lost 5 bases and J 6 bases, leaving 10 bases between the germline ends. Per the germline V gene, CDR1 is SGHTA and CDR2 is FQGNSA. CDR3 length: 13 amino acids. The CDR3 sequence is CASSVRVSGELFF. Written as DNA, the CDR3 is TGTGCCAGCAGCGTCAGGGTTTCCGGGGAGCTGTTTTTT.

Comments on this clone: The same CDR3 is also encoded by other DNA sequences in this sample. The J gene is TRBJ2-5, the V gene TRBV5-1; D is unresolved. V lost 0 bases to trimming and J lost 4 bases, with 7 bases between them. This CDR3 has 13 amino acids. Germline CDR1 is SGHRS and CDR2 is YFSETQ. The CDR3 nucleotides are TGCGCCAGCAGCTTGGGACCGGGAGAGACCCAGTACTTC. It codes for CASSLGPGETQYF.

The V and J genes are TRBV6-4 and TRBJ1-2, with 8 nucleotides matching TRBD1. Germline V CDR1 and CDR2: MRHNA, SNTAGT. This CDR3 has 12 residues. The V segment lost 6 bases and the J segment 7 bases; nucleotides outside the gene matches: 4. CDR3: CASRKQGGGYTF. In DNA, the CDR3 is TGTGCCAGCAGGAAACAGGGGGGTGGCTACACCTTC.

The J gene is TRBJ2-1, the V gene TRBV3-1 (or the pseudogene TRBV3-2), with D perhaps matching TRBD2 (6 bases). Germline-derived CDR1 and CDR2 are LGHDT and YNNKEL (reference sequence). CDR3 length: 15 amino acids. V shed 4 bases and J shed 4 bases, with 14 bases lying between them. This CDR3 is CASSLAGTEYNEQFF. In DNA, the CDR3 is TGTGCCAGCAGCCTCGCCGGGACTGAGTACAATGAGCAGTTCTTC.

The V gene is TRBV7-9, the J gene TRBJ2-7; D is perhaps TRBD1 (5 bases). This CDR3 has 11 residues. The V end lost 3 bases, the J end lost 5 bases, and 5 bases lay between the germline ends. Germline V lookup: CDR1 SEHNR, CDR2 FQNEAQ (reference sequence). The CDR3 nucleotides are TGTGCCAGCAGCTTGACAGACGAGCAGTACTTC. Its protein product is CASSLTDEQYF.

This clone was detected only once. The chain uses TRBV7-2 and TRBJ2-1; TRBD1 might be the D (6 bases). The CDR3 is 14 residues long. Per the germline V gene, CDR1 is SGHTA and CDR2 is FQGNSA. Trimming removed 4 bases from V and 0 bases from J, with 7 bases in between. The CDR3 nucleotides read TGTGCCAGCAGCTCAGGGGACTCCTACAATGAGCAGTTCTTC. It is translated as CASSSGDSYNEQFF.

The chain is built from TRBV27 and TRBJ2-3; 7 bases match TRBD2. This CDR3 spans 15 amino acids. CDR1 MNHEY and CDR2 SMNVEV come from the germline V gene (reference sequence). V dropped 7 bases and J dropped 1; count of bases not matched to a gene: 8. CDR3 residues: CASNQYGGGTDTQYF. CDR3 DNA: TGTGCCAGCAACCAGTATGGGGGGGGCACAGATACGCAGTATTTT.

The chain combines TRBV18 with TRBJ2-2; 8 positions agree with TRBD2. Germline V CDR1 and CDR2: KGHSH, LQKENI. The CDR3 has 16 residues. The V gene end was trimmed by 6 bases and the J gene end by 7 bases; junction bases not matched to a gene: 13. CDR3 in DNA: TGTGCCAGCTCTCCCCAGGGATCGACTAGCGACGGGGAGCTGTTTTTT. The encoded protein is CASSPQGSTSDGELFF.

This chain connects TRBV12-1 to TRBJ2-1; the table's D gene call, TRBD2, was not cross checked with the DNA. TRBV12-1 represents a pseudogene. This CDR3 region has 13 residues. CDR3: CASSFGKADEQFF. The CDR3 region has the DNA TGTGCCAGCAGCTTTGGGAAGGCGGATGAGCAGTTCTTC.

This clone was picked up a small number of times. This rearrangement joins TRBV6-5 to TRBJ1-3, with 7 positions matching TRBD1. The germline gives CDR1 MNHEY, CDR2 SVGAGI. The CDR3 runs 16 residues. The V and J ends lost 1 base and 0 bases, in that order; junction bases with no gene match: 3. The CDR3 DNA is TGTGCCAGCAGTTACTGGGGACAGAGCTCTGGAAACACCATATATTTT. Encoded protein: CASSYWGQSSGNTIYF.

The chain's CDR3 is CASRRGTPVWETQYF. As DNA, the CDR3 is TGCGCCAGTAGGCGCGGGACCCCAGTATGGGAGACCCAGTACTTC. This chain joins TRBV5-1 and TRBJ2-5; D may be TRBD2 (6 bases). Trimming left V 8 bases short and J 5 bases short, with 22 bases between. The CDR3 covers 15 residues. Germline V gives CDR1 SGHRS, CDR2 YFSETQ.

This rearrangement joins TRBV7-9 to TRBJ2-1, with 7 bases lining up with TRBD1. CDR1 is SEHNR, CDR2 FQNEAQ, per germline (reference sequence). The CDR3 is 14 residues long. V gave up 5 bases and J gave up 8 bases; unmatched junction bases: 9. The CDR3 DNA reads TGTGCCAGCAGCCGAAAACAGGGGCTGGATGAGCAGTTCTTC. Translating it yields CASSRKQGLDEQFF.

The genes are TRBV12-3 or TRBV12-4 and TRBJ1-2; D not certain. The V gene lost 5 bases and the J gene lost 3 bases, with 10 bases spanning the gap. The CDR3 contains 13 residues. For the CDR3, the DNA is TGTGCCAGCAGTGCGGCCGGGTACTATGGCTACACCTTC. This gives the protein CASSAAGYYGYTF.

This clone was counted a single time. The chain couples TRBV3-1 (or the pseudogene TRBV3-2) to TRBJ1-3; TRBD1 is a possible D gene (6 bases). This CDR3 comprises 18 residues. Deletions cut 2 bases from V and 0 bases from J, with 17 bases between. The germline V gene has CDR1 LGHDT and CDR2 YNNKEL (reference sequence). The DNA for the CDR3 is TGTGCCAGCAGCCAAAGGAGTTACAGGGCTCTCTCTGGAAACACCATATATTTT. Protein: CASSQRSYRALSGNTIYF.

Concerning this clone: Within the sample, other DNA sequences also encode this same CDR3. V and J are TRBV5-1 and TRBJ2-3, with no clear D. Germline V lookup: CDR1 SGHRS, CDR2 YFSETQ. Trimming took off 0 bases at V and 0 bases at J, with 5 bases between the two ends. The CDR3 sequence is 14 residues long. This CDR3 reads CASSLGGSTDTQYF. CDR3 sequence (DNA): TGCGCCAGCAGCTTGGGTGGCAGCACAGATACGCAGTATTTT.

This rearrangement joins TRBV30 to TRBJ2-7; D is undetermined. The V and J ends lost 4 bases and 2 bases respectively, with 12 bases between them. This CDR3 is built from 13 residues. Germline CDR1 reads GTSNPN; CDR2 reads SVGIG (reference sequence). CDR3 DNA: TGTGCCTGGAAGCCTAGAACGACCTACGAGCAGTACTTC. This translates into CAWKPRTTYEQYF.

The rearrangement links TRBV11-3 to TRBJ2-1, with D possibly matching TRBD2 (6 bases). The germline V gene has CDR1 SGHNT and CDR2 YENEEA. The V end lost 5 bases, the J end lost 2 bases, and 16 bases lay between the germline ends. CDR3 length: 16 residues. The CDR3 DNA sequence: TGTGCCAGCAGCCCGGAGGGGACCTCTCCCTACAATGAGCAGTTCTTC. Translating it yields CASSPEGTSPYNEQFF.